This T cell receptor (beta chain) was sequenced in a study of PD-1 blockade in mismatch repair-deficient tumors. The CDR3 spans 16 residues. Germline CDR1 is LNHDA and CDR2 is SQIVND (reference sequence). V was clipped by 7 bases and J by 0 bases, with 17 bases between them. Some clones are missing from TCRdb's copy, which holds only in-frame ones; the method was immunoSEQ multiplex PCR. This repertoire shows 100,000 to 150,000 clones, more than 85% found once; its top ten account for 13%. The source of this sequence is an adult with mismatch repair-deficient cancer. The sample consisted of peripheral blood, taken 44 weeks after starting pembrolizumab. The rearrangement joins TRBV19 to TRBJ2-3; no reliable D call. The CDR3 DNA sequence: TGTGCCAGTACCTATAGTCGGGCGTCTAGCACAGATACGCAGTATTTT. Translated: CASTYSRASSTDTQYF.